This T cell receptor (beta chain) emerged from a study of CD4 T cell repertoires in COVID-19. On the study more broadly: CFSE-low cells expanded approximately 11 days with IL-2, then restimulated with other coronavirus spikes.

Study findings and constraints: In SARS-CoV and/or HKU1 spike cultures, between roughly 6 and 27% of SARS-CoV-2 clonotypes reappeared.

A note on this clone: Its antigen is not identified.

V lost 2 bases, J lost 1 base, and 9 bases lay in between. CDR1 is SGHDT, CDR2 YYEEEE, per germline. The CDR3 length is 14 residues. Repertoires were generated with immunoSEQ multiplex PCR, while TCRdb's copy carries only in-frame clones and drops some. The data show around 22,000 clones, with roughly 87% seen just once and around 0.5% held by the top ten. No culture step preceded sequencing of the ex vivo isolated memory T cells. This chain joins TRBV5-6 and TRBJ1-1; D is unclear. The sequenced sample was central memory CD4+ T cells from blood, obtained before the COVID-19 pandemic. The receptor comes from a human donor who had COVID-19. As DNA, the CDR3 is TGTGCCAGCAGCTTTCGACAATCGAACACTGAAGCTTTCTTT. This gives the protein CASSFRQSNTEAFF.